Listed here are 27 T cell receptor beta chains from one sample, sequenced in a study of blood T cell repertoires in COVID-19. Assay used: immunoSEQ multiplex PCR; TCRdb lists only in-frame clones, some missing. The repertoire holds approximately 210,000 clones, with roughly 89% as singletons. The material sequenced was peripheral blood. Source of these receptors: a man aged 25-40 years who had recovered from COVID-19.

The rearrangement links TRBV6-5 to TRBJ2-3, with 8 positions matching TRBD2. The ends lost 2 bases at V and 6 bases at J; junction bases unmatched: 4. Germline V gene data show CDR1 as MNHEY and CDR2 as SVGAGI. The length of the CDR3 is 14 residues. The CDR3 DNA reads TGTGCCAGCAGTTACAGGGGACTAGACGATACGCAGTATTTT. It translates to CASSYRGLDDTQYF.

This clone was detected only a few times. The chain carries TRBV4-3 and TRBJ2-7; perhaps TRBD2 as D (6 bases). The CDR3 covers 16 residues. Germline V gene lookup returns CDR1 LGHNA and CDR2 YSLEER. The V gene lost 1 base and the J gene lost 6 bases, with 19 bases spanning the gap. CDR3: CASSQVFGGAGFEQYF. CDR3 DNA: TGCGCCAGCAGCCAAGTGTTTGGAGGGGCGGGATTCGAGCAGTACTTC.

The rearrangement links TRBV5-5 to TRBJ1-2; the match to TRBD1 covers 9 bases. The germline V gene encodes CDR1 SGHKS and CDR2 YYEKEE (reference sequence). The CDR3 contains 15 residues. J lost 2 bases, V lost 2 bases, and 4 bases had no gene match. The CDR3 DNA is TGTGCCAGCAGCTTAACCGGGACAGGGAACTATGGCTACACCTTC. Translating gives CASSLTGTGNYGYTF.

CDR3: CASSVSARSTDTQYF. CDR3 nucleotide sequence: TGTGCCAGCAGTGTATCGGCTAGAAGCACAGATACGCAGTATTTT. J is TRBJ2-3 and V is TRBV2; no firm D call. Trimming took 4 bases from V and 0 from J, leaving 11 bases between them. CDR1 SNHLY and CDR2 FYNNEI come from the germline V gene. The CDR3 sequence is 15 residues long.

This clone turned up a few times. The chain employs TRBV6-5 and TRBJ1-5; 10 nucleotides line up with TRBD1. With V trimmed by 7 bases and J by 6 bases, 9 bases remained unmatched. Germline V CDR1 and CDR2: MNHEY, SVGAGI. This CDR3 has 15 residues. The CDR3: CASTPRDRGGQPQHF. CDR3 in DNA: TGTGCCAGCACCCCGAGGGACAGGGGCGGTCAGCCCCAGCATTTT.

The V call is TRBV4-3, the J call TRBJ1-5; D is undetermined. The germline V gene encodes CDR1 LGHNA and CDR2 YSLEER. V lost 0 bases and J lost 6, with 6 bases in between. This CDR3 is built from 13 residues. The CDR3 is CASSQERSQPQHF. CDR3 sequence (DNA): TGCGCCAGCAGCCAAGAAAGGAGTCAGCCCCAGCATTTT.

The genes are TRBV7-8 and TRBJ2-3; TRBD2 matches at 8 bases. V lost 0 bases and J lost 6; bases outside the gene matches: 20. The CDR3 totals 20 residues. The germline CDR1 and CDR2 sequences are SGHVS and FQNEAQ. CDR3 sequence: CASSLAPRLGSGVLYDTQYF. The CDR3 nucleotides read TGTGCCAGCAGCTTAGCGCCTAGGTTGGGTAGCGGGGTTCTTTATGATACGCAGTATTTT.

The chain employs TRBV6-2 or TRBV6-3 and TRBJ2-3; TRBD2 matches 9 bases. Germline V gene lookup returns CDR1 MNHEY and CDR2 SVGEGT. V was pared by 6 bases and J by 3 bases, with 13 bases of the junction left unmatched. This CDR3 region has 17 residues. DNA of the CDR3: TGTGCCAGCAGCCCCCCGGCCGTGCGGGGGGGTACAGATACGCAGTATTTT. This gives the protein CASSPPAVRGGTDTQYF.

The V gene is TRBV7-9, the J gene TRBJ1-2; D is perhaps TRBD1 (6 bases). From germline, CDR1 is SEHNR and CDR2 FQNEAQ (reference sequence). The germline V and J ends were trimmed by 6 bases and 2 bases, with 13 bases remaining between them. The CDR3 is 14 residues long. The CDR3 nucleotides are TGTGCCAGCAGTTTGGACAGACTGAACTATGGCTACACCTTC. It yields the protein CASSLDRLNYGYTF.

The rearrangement links TRBV7-7 to TRBJ1-4; the match to TRBD1 covers 8 bases. V lost 5 bases and J lost 7; bases outside the gene matches: 9. The CDR3 covers 15 residues. The germline V gene has CDR1 SSHAT and CDR2 FNYEAQ (reference sequence). Here the CDR3 reads CASSPGQGGGEKLFF. In nucleotides, the CDR3 is TGTGCCAGCAGCCCCGGACAGGGTGGGGGTGAAAAACTGTTTTTT.

The chain employs TRBV29-1 and TRBJ2-1, with 8 bases that match TRBD2. Looked up from germline, CDR1 is SQVTM and CDR2 is ANQGSEA. Trimming at V came to 7 bases and at J to 7 bases, leaving 9 bases not matched to a gene. This CDR3 has 13 amino acids. The CDR3 DNA is TGCAGCGGACGGGGGGGCCTGGGGAATGAGCAGTTCTTC. This sequence encodes CSGRGGLGNEQFF.

V usage is TRBV6-5 and J usage is TRBJ2-7; D call uncertain. The CDR3 contains 14 residues. Trimming shortened V by 5 bases and J by 2 bases, and 13 bases separated the two germline ends. Germline values: CDR1 MNHEY, CDR2 SVGAGI. This CDR3 is CASSPTPRTYEQYF. The CDR3 bases are TGTGCCAGCAGTCCCACTCCGAGGACCTACGAGCAGTACTTC.

This chain links TRBV5-1 with TRBJ1-2, with D possibly being TRBD1 (6 bases). V lost 3 bases to trimming and J lost 2 bases, with 11 bases between them. CDR1 SGHRS and CDR2 YFSETQ come from the germline V gene. The CDR3 totals 14 residues. CDR3 region: CASSSLDRNYGYTF. CDR3 nucleotides: TGCGCCAGCAGCTCCCTCGACAGGAACTATGGCTACACCTTC.

In the case of this clone: Other DNA sequences in the same sample also yield this CDR3. V gene TRBV4-3 combines with J gene TRBJ1-2; no clear D. The V gene's germline CDR1 is LGHNA and CDR2 YSLEER. Trimming cost V 0 bases and J 3 bases, with 8 bases left between them. This CDR3 is 14 amino acids long. CDR3 in amino acids: CASSQDFGDYGYTF. The CDR3 DNA reads as TGCGCCAGCAGCCAAGATTTCGGGGACTATGGCTACACCTTC.

The V and J genes are TRBV6-1 and TRBJ1-2; 9 bases map to TRBD1. Germline V gives CDR1 MNHNS, CDR2 SASEGT. Trimming at V came to 3 bases and at J to 6 bases, leaving 2 bases not matched to a gene. There are 13 residues in the CDR3. CDR3: CASSEDRGNGYTF. In DNA form, the CDR3 reads TGTGCCAGCAGTGAGGACAGGGGAAATGGCTACACCTTC.

The chain has TRBV19 and TRBJ2-5; 7 positions match TRBD2. Trimming at V came to 5 bases and at J to 4 bases, leaving 13 bases not matched to a gene. The CDR3 is made up of 16 amino acids. Germline V gene lookup returns CDR1 LNHDA and CDR2 SQIVND (reference sequence). DNA for the CDR3: TGTGCCAGTAGTCTCCAAGCGGGGAAGGGAGTAGAGACCCAGTACTTC. It translates to CASSLQAGKGVETQYF. Variable domain in full (rest from reference TRBV19 and TRBJ2-5): DGGITQSPKYLFRKEGQNVTLSCEQNLNHDAMYWYRQDPGQGLRLIYYSQIVNDFQKGDIAEGYSVSREKKESFPLTVTSAQKNPTAFYLCASSLQAGKGVETQYFGPGTRLLVL.

The DNA for the CDR3 is TGTGCCAGCAGCCAAGATGGGCCAGGGGGCCGGGGCTACACCTTC. Protein product: CASSQDGPGGRGYTF. The chain combines TRBV3-1 (or the pseudogene TRBV3-2) with TRBJ1-2, with 8 bases that match TRBD1. Germline values: CDR1 LGHDT, CDR2 YNNKEL (reference sequence). The CDR3 loop spans 15 amino acids. V gave up 0 bases and J gave up 8 bases; unmatched junction bases: 8.

The J gene is TRBJ1-2, the V gene TRBV7-9; no firm D call. The CDR3 is made up of 13 amino acids. V gave up 1 base and J gave up 11 bases, with 14 bases separating them. From germline, CDR1 is SEHNR and CDR2 FQNEAQ (reference sequence). The CDR3 region has the DNA TGTGCCAGCAGCTTAGTAACAGAGTCCGGATACACCTTC. Amino acids: CASSLVTESGYTF.

The rearrangement joins TRBV7-2 to TRBJ2-3; 12 nucleotides match TRBD2. V dropped 5 bases and J dropped 14; count of bases not matched to a gene: 11. The CDR3 loop spans 14 amino acids. The germline gives CDR1 SGHTA, CDR2 FQGNSA. The CDR3: CASSHSRLAGVGYF. CDR3 DNA sequence: TGTGCCAGCAGCCACTCCCGACTAGCGGGGGTTGGGTATTTT. The full variable domain, in which reference TRBV7-2 and TRBJ2-3 provide the parts outside the CDR3, is GAGVSQSPSNKVTEKGKDVELRCDPISGHTALYWYRQSLGQGLEFLIYFQGNSAPDKSGLPSDRFSAERTGGSVSTLTIQRTQQEDSAVYLCASSHSRLAGVGYFGPGTRLTVL.

The CDR3 here is CASSEGPTGRGSPLHF. In DNA, the CDR3 is TGTGCCAGCAGTGAAGGTCCCACTGGCCGGGGGTCACCCCTCCACTTT. The chain uses TRBV25-1 and TRBJ1-6; D perhaps matches TRBD1 (5 bases). Trimming removed 2 bases from V and 10 bases from J, with 18 bases in between. The CDR3 spans 16 residues. The germline V gene has CDR1 MGHDK and CDR2 SYGVNS. The full variable domain, with the rest looked up from reference TRBV25-1 and TRBJ1-6, is EADIYQTPRYLVIGTGKKITLECSQTMGHDKMYWYQQDPGMELHLIHYSYGVNSTEKGDLSSESTVSRIRTEHFPLTLESARPSHTSQYLCASSEGPTGRGSPLHFGNGTRLTVT.

The chain combines TRBV7-8 with TRBJ1-4, with a weak D call TRBD1 (5 bases). Germline CDR1 is SGHVS and CDR2 is FQNEAQ. The V end was cut by 3 bases, the J end by 10 bases, with 18 bases between. The CDR3 is 15 amino acids. CDR3 sequence reads: CASSFFRAGRGKLFF. The DNA of the CDR3 is TGTGCCAGCAGCTTCTTCAGGGCGGGGAGGGGAAAACTGTTTTTT.

The V gene is TRBV5-4, the J gene TRBJ1-2; possible D gene TRBD1, 5 bases. V lost 0 bases and J 5 bases, leaving 11 bases between the germline ends. The germline gives CDR1 SGHNT, CDR2 YYREEE (reference sequence). The length of the CDR3 is 14 residues. The CDR3 coding sequence is TGTGCCAGCAGCTTGGATCAGGGTTTATATGGCTACACCTTC. It specifies CASSLDQGLYGYTF. The variable domain in full, completed from reference TRBV5-4 and TRBJ1-2, reads ETGVTQSPTHLIKTRGQQVTLRCSSQSGHNTVSWYQQALGQGPQFIFQYYREEENGRGNFPPRFSGLQFPNYSSELNVNALELDDSALYLCASSLDQGLYGYTFGSGTRLTVV.

The chain uses TRBV27 and TRBJ1-5, with 7 bases fitting TRBD1. This CDR3 comprises 14 residues. The J segment lost 0 bases and the V segment lost 6 bases, leaving 2 bases of the junction unmatched. The V gene's germline CDR1 is MNHEY and CDR2 SMNVEV (reference sequence). CDR3 sequence reads: CASRTGYSNQPQHF. CDR3 DNA: TGTGCCAGCAGGACAGGGTATAGCAATCAGCCCCAGCATTTT.

The chain joins TRBV20-1 to TRBJ2-1, with D possibly TRBD2 on 6 matching bases. Germline V gene lookup returns CDR1 DFQATT and CDR2 SNEGSKA (reference sequence). The CDR3 is made up of 11 amino acids. V shed 3 bases and J shed 16 bases, with 16 bases lying between them. As DNA, the CDR3 is TGCAGTGCTAGTTCCTCCCCGGGGGTTTTCTTC. This sequence encodes CSASSSPGVFF.

This clone occurred a few times. The chain recombines TRBV6-6 with TRBJ1-1; 8 bases map to TRBD1. After removal of 5 bases from V and 4 bases from J, the junction contained 6 bases not matched to a gene. This CDR3 region has 14 residues. The germline gives CDR1 MNHNY, CDR2 SVGAGI (reference sequence). The DNA for the CDR3 is TGTGCCAGCAGTCTCCAGGGGGCTGGCACTGAAGCTTTCTTT. This codes for CASSLQGAGTEAFF.

The genes are TRBV13 and TRBJ2-7, with 8 bases matching TRBD1. The CDR3 covers 12 residues. Germline assignment: CDR1 PRHDT and CDR2 FYEKMQ (reference sequence). V shed 7 bases, J shed 7 bases, and the junction held 6 bases outside the gene matches. The CDR3 DNA reads as TGTGCCAGCACTGGACAGGGCATAGAGCAGTACTTC. Translated, it gives CASTGQGIEQYF.

This clone came up once. One end of the junction is discordant with germline, which a read error may explain. This rearrangement joins TRBV2 to TRBJ1-1; perhaps TRBD1 as D (5 bases). CDR3 length equals 10 residues. Per the germline V gene, CDR1 is SNHLY and CDR2 is FYNNEI. This CDR3 is CPGGSTEAFF. CDR3 nucleotide sequence: TGCCCCGGGGGGAGCACTGAAGCTTTCTTT.